One and the same sample provided the 10 T cell receptor beta chains below, sequenced in a study of blood T cell repertoires in COVID-19. Sequencing used immunoSEQ multiplex PCR; TCRdb keeps in-frame clones, though not all of them. The sample contains under 150,000 clones, 76% of which appear only once. What was sequenced was peripheral blood. The receptor source for this set is a man in his 60s with acute or convalescent COVID-19.

This rearrangement joins TRBV5-1 to TRBJ2-1; a possible D gene is TRBD2 (5 bases). V was pared by 0 bases and J by 12 bases, with 10 bases between. From germline, CDR1 is SGHRS and CDR2 YFSETQ. CDR3 length: 12 residues. The CDR3 nucleotides read TGCGCCAGCAGCTTGGGTCTAGCTGGGCAGTTCTTC. Amino acid sequence: CASSLGLAGQFF.

The J gene is TRBJ2-3, the V gene TRBV4-2; the match to TRBD2 covers 9 bases. V lost 9 bases and J lost 5; bases outside the gene matches: 12. This CDR3 comprises 15 residues. CDR1 LGHNA and CDR2 YNFKEQ come from the germline V gene. The CDR3 here is CASAVAGGGGDTQYF. The CDR3 DNA follows: TGTGCCAGTGCGGTGGCGGGAGGGGGGGGAGATACGCAGTATTTT.

The chain employs TRBV6-1 and TRBJ2-3, with D maybe TRBD2 (5 bases). The germline V gene encodes CDR1 MNHNS and CDR2 SASEGT. Trimming stripped 1 base from V and 6 bases from J, with 14 bases between. CDR3 length: 15 residues. The CDR3 DNA follows: TGTGCCAGCAGTGAAGGATATAACTGGAGGGATACGCAGTATTTT. Translated: CASSEGYNWRDTQYF.

V usage is TRBV27 and J usage is TRBJ2-3, with 9 nucleotides matching TRBD2. This CDR3 has 16 amino acids. Trimming cost V 2 bases and J 1 base; bases outside gene matches: 4. The germline gives CDR1 MNHEY, CDR2 SMNVEV (reference sequence). In nucleotides, the CDR3 is TGTGCCAGCAGTTTACTAGCGGGAATAGGCACAGATACGCAGTATTTT. Encoded protein: CASSLLAGIGTDTQYF.

The V and J genes are TRBV4-2 and TRBJ2-2; maybe TRBD2 (5 bases). V gave up 1 base and J gave up 6 bases, with 9 bases separating them. The CDR3 loop spans 14 amino acids. CDR1 and CDR2 (germline): LGHNA, YNFKEQ. The CDR3 protein is CASSQASGSGELFF. The CDR3 nucleotides are TGTGCCAGCAGCCAAGCCAGCGGCTCCGGGGAGCTGTTTTTT.

The genes are TRBV7-5 and TRBJ2-1; TRBD1, the table's D call, lacks a check against the DNA. TRBV7-5 is noted as a pseudogene. The length of the CDR3 is 10 residues. The CDR3 DNA sequence: TGTGCCAGAAGCTTAGCCAGACAGTTCTTC. Protein: CARSLARQFF.

V is TRBV28 and J is TRBJ2-2; D remains unclear. The germline V gene has CDR1 MDHEN and CDR2 SYDVKM. CDR3 length equals 15 residues. V was trimmed by 2 bases and J by 4 bases, leaving 11 bases between them. The CDR3 here is CASSLPTASTGELFF. Written as DNA, the CDR3 is TGTGCCAGCAGTTTACCCACAGCCAGCACCGGGGAGCTGTTTTTT.

This clone was recorded many times. The CDR3 here is CASSVDRAYEQYF. CDR3 coding DNA: TGTGCCAGCAGCGTGGACAGGGCCTACGAGCAGTACTTC. This chain joins TRBV5-5 and TRBJ2-7; 8 positions agree with TRBD1. The CDR3 is 13 residues long. The trim removed 4 bases at V and 2 bases at J, leaving 2 bases unmatched. Germline V CDR1 and CDR2: SGHKS, YYEKEE (reference sequence).

Of note for this clone: Other nucleotide sequences in the sample specify the same CDR3. The J gene is TRBJ2-7, the V gene TRBV6-5, with D unclear. The CDR3 loop spans 13 amino acids. Looked up from germline, CDR1 is MNHEY and CDR2 is SVGAGI. Trimming removed 0 bases at V and 4 bases at J, with 7 bases between. In DNA form, the CDR3 reads TGTGCCAGCAGTTACTCGAGGCGTTACGAGCAGTACTTC. Its protein product is CASSYSRRYEQYF.

The chain couples TRBV5-1 to TRBJ1-3; D gene uncertain. CDR3 length: 14 amino acids. V gave up 0 bases and J gave up 2 bases, with 6 bases separating them. The germline V gene encodes CDR1 SGHRS and CDR2 YFSETQ. The DNA of the CDR3 is TGCGCCAGCAGCTTGGGGGCGCCTGGAAACACCATATATTTT. Encoded protein: CASSLGAPGNTIYF.